This entry features one T cell receptor beta chain sequence. The identical CDR3 is also encoded by other nucleotide sequences in the sample. The data derive from a study of CD8+ T cells in alopecia areata. The treatment was: oral pan-JAK inhibitor, 5-10 mg twice daily. Once RNA had been extracted, it was reverse transcribed into cDNA to act as the sequencing template. Sequenced by immunoSEQ multiplex PCR; TCRdb stores in-frame clones only, minus some. The sample has approximately 200,000 clones, 45% to 75% seen once. Germline lookup yields CDR1 SGHRS and CDR2 YFSETQ. This CDR3 is built from 13 residues. Trimming removed 4 bases at V and 0 bases at J, with 7 bases between.

The rearrangement uses TRBV5-1 and TRBJ1-1; no firm D call. Sequenced material: CD4+ T cells sorted from blood, taken at week 4, from a patient treated with tofacitinib. This receptor was taken from a human donor with alopecia areata. The chain's CDR3 is CASSRHLNTEAFF. CDR3 DNA sequence: TGCGCCAGCAGCCGACATTTGAACACTGAAGCTTTCTTT.